This T cell receptor beta chain appears in the sequencing data of a study of T-cell reconstitution after alpha-beta-depleted transplantation in children. Study results and caveats: T-cell counts and diversity were attributed mostly to newly produced T cells one year after transplant.

This CDR3 is built from 12 residues. The germline gives CDR1 MDHEN, CDR2 SYDVKM. V shed 6 bases and J shed 5 bases, with 11 bases lying between them. This clonotype was detected once. As yet, its antigen is unknown. Preparation of the TCRbeta library was carried out with unique molecular identifiers. One entry per CDR3 protein results from TCRdb running MiXCR on the PCR reads. The table lists roughly 490,000 distinct CDR3 sequences, about 10% of them singletons. The chain carries TRBV28 and TRBJ2-7, with D tentatively TRBD1 (5 bases). Specimen: PBMCs, mostly from graft donor cells, collected 180 days after TCRalphabeta/CD19-depleted stem cell transplant. This receptor was obtained from a female patient aged 2 to 10 who had a stem cell transplant for aplastic anemia, so the T cells may come from the graft donor. This CDR3 reads CASRLLTDEQYF. The CDR3 DNA sequence: TGTGCCAGCAGACTATTGACAGACGAGCAGTACTTC. Combining the CDR3 with reference TRBV28 and TRBJ2-7 gives the whole variable domain DVKVTQSSRYLVKRTGEKVFLECVQDMDHENMFWYRQDPGLGLRLIYFSYDVKMKEKGDIPEGYSVSREKKERFSLILESASTNQTSMYLCASRLLTDEQYFGPGTRLTVT.